Listed below are T cell receptor beta chains from one sample, sequenced in a study of T cells in narcolepsy. Sequenced by immunoSEQ multiplex PCR; TCRdb stores in-frame clones only, minus some. Of under 40,000 clones in the sample, 75% to 90% were seen once. Sequences were obtained from memory (CD45RA-) CD4+ T cells from blood. Receptor source: a human donor in good health. The CDR3 runs from the conserved cysteine through the conserved F or W. The D gene is left open where the match is weak. Some rows have no size entry. The others give once, few or many, or a class for an expanded clone.

TRBV5-1	TRBD1	TRBJ2-1	-	TGCGCCAGCAGCCCGAAGCCTTCACGGGGACAGGTGTACAATGAGCAGTTCTTC	CASSPKPSRGQVYNEQFF
TRBV5-6	-	TRBJ2-2	-	TGTGCCAGCAGCTTGGGCCCCGGCGGGAACACCGGGGAGCTGTTTTTT	CASSLGPGGNTGELFF
TRBV6-6	-	TRBJ1-3	-	TGTGCCAGCAACCCTCGCTCTGGAAACACCATATATTTT	CASNPRSGNTIYF
TRBV6-1	-	TRBJ1-1	-	TGTGCCAGCAGTGAAGGGTTGAACACTGAAGCTTTCTTT	CASSEGLNTEAFF
TRBV19	-	TRBJ1-5	-	TGTGCCAGTAGTATTAGGAGGGGGGATCAGCCCCAGCATTTT	CASSIRRGDQPQHF
TRBV11-2	-	TRBJ2-2	-	TGTGCCAGCAACGTAGACGGGGAGCTGTTTTTT	CASNVDGELFF
TRBV2	-	TRBJ1-6	-	TGTGCCAGCTTGCGGGGACCTAATTCACCCCTCCACTTT	CASLRGPNSPLHF
TRBV6-6	-	TRBJ1-6	few	TGTGCCAGCAGGCCCAGAAATTCACCCCTCCACTTT	CASRPRNSPLHF
TRBV5-1	TRBD1	TRBJ1-2	-	TGCGCCAGCAGCTATTGGACAGGGGGCGAAAATGGCTACACCTTC	CASSYWTGGENGYTF
TRBV5-1	-	TRBJ1-1	-	TGCGCCAGCAGCTTGGGGCAGGGACCCTACACTGAAGCTTTCTTT	CASSLGQGPYTEAFF
TRBV7-9	-	TRBJ2-7	few	TGTGCCAGCAGCTTACCCCCTCACCCCGAGCAGTACTTC	CASSLPPHPEQYF
TRBV2	-	TRBJ1-5	-	TGTGCCAGCAGTGAAGAGTGGGGGAATCAGCCCCAGCATTTT	CASSEEWGNQPQHF
TRBV11-2	TRBD1	TRBJ2-2	-	TGTGCCAGCAGCCATACCGCGGGACAGGGGGCGATCGGGGAGCTGTTTTTT	CASSHTAGQGAIGELFF
TRBV30	TRBD1	TRBJ2-7	-	TGTGCCTGGGAAATACAGGGGAGCTACGAGCAGTACTTC	CAWEIQGSYEQYF
TRBV5-1	-	TRBJ2-3	-	TGCGCCAGCAGCTTGGCCGTCTCTGGGTTCCCAGATACGCAGTATTTT	CASSLAVSGFPDTQYF
TRBV18	-	TRBJ1-1	-	TGTGCCAGCTCACCATTACAGGGTCCCCTAGACACTGAAGCTTTCTTT	CASSPLQGPLDTEAFF
TRBV5-6	-	TRBJ2-5	-	TGTGCCAGCAGCTTGGGCGGGGCCGGTTTGTCCCAAGAGACCCAGTACTTC	CASSLGGAGLSQETQYF
TRBV19	TRBD1	TRBJ2-7	-	TGTGCCAGTAGTACAACCGGGACAGGGAGGGAGCAGTACTTC	CASSTTGTGREQYF
TRBV2	-	TRBJ1-5	once	TGTGCCAGCAGAGGTGACGGAGGTGGGCAGCCCCAGCATTTT	CASRGDGGGQPQHF
TRBV7-9	TRBD2	TRBJ2-5	once	TGTGCCAGCAGCTTGGGCACGGGGGGAGAGACCCAGTACTTC	CASSLGTGGETQYF
TRBV18	-	TRBJ2-1	-	TGTGCCAGCTCACCACAGGGGATCTACAATGAGCAGTTCTTC	CASSPQGIYNEQFF
TRBV6-1	TRBD1	TRBJ1-1	-	TGTGCCAGCAGCTGGGACAGGGACGGCACTGAAGCTTTCTTT	CASSWDRDGTEAFF
TRBV30	-	TRBJ1-2	once	TGTGCCTGGAGTGCGGACTATGGCTACACCTTC	CAWSADYGYTF
TRBV7-9	-	TRBJ1-1	-	TGTGCCAGCAGCTTAGTGATAGTGGCTGAAGCTTTCTTT	CASSLVIVAEAFF
TRBV5-1	-	TRBJ2-3	-	TGCGCCAGCAGCTTGGGGGCATTGTCGGCAGATACGCAGTATTTT	CASSLGALSADTQYF
TRBV7-2	-	TRBJ1-2	-	TGTGCCAGCAGCTTAGAGGGGAACTATGGCTACACCTTC	CASSLEGNYGYTF
TRBV7-2	-	TRBJ2-5	-	TGTGCCAGCAGCTCCCCGACCGCCGTGCCAGGGACCCAGTACTTC	CASSSPTAVPGTQYF
TRBV29-1	-	TRBJ1-2	-	TGCAGCGTTGAAGATGAATACGCGGGGGCGCGCGGCTACACCTTC	CSVEDEYAGARGYTF
TRBV7-2	TRBD1	TRBJ1-1	-	TGTGCCAGCAGCACCCGGACAGGCTATGAAGCTTTCTTT	CASSTRTGYEAFF
TRBV7-2	-	TRBJ1-1	-	TGTGCCAGCAGCTTAAGGAGAGCAACGAACACTGAAGCTTTCTTT	CASSLRRATNTEAFF
TRBV5-1	-	TRBJ2-2	-	TGCGCCAGCAGCTTGAGTGGGGTTAGAGTCACCGGGGAGCTGTTTTTT	CASSLSGVRVTGELFF
TRBV19	TRBD2	TRBJ2-5	-	TGTGCCAGTAGCCCCACTAGCGGGGGAGGTTTTGGAGAGACCCAGTACTTC	CASSPTSGGGFGETQYF
TRBV2	TRBD2	TRBJ2-1	-	TGTGCCAGCAGCGCCGTAGTAGCGGGGTTTAGGGATGAGCAGTTCTTC	CASSAVVAGFRDEQFF
TRBV5-8	-	TRBJ2-1	-	TGTGCCAGCAGCTTGGAGGTGGGTTCCTACAATGAGCAGTTCTTC	CASSLEVGSYNEQFF
TRBV5-1	-	TRBJ2-5	-	TGCGCCAGCAGCTTCCTAAACGGGGAGGAGACCCAGTACTTC	CASSFLNGEETQYF
TRBV7-9	TRBD2	TRBJ2-1	-	TGTGCCACCGCACGGGACGGAGGGACTAGCGGGACCTACAATGAGCAGTTCTTC	CATARDGGTSGTYNEQFF
TRBV2	TRBD1	TRBJ2-5	-	TGTGCCAGCAGTGAAGATCGGCAGGGGGCGCGGCGAGAGACCCAGTACTTC	CASSEDRQGARRETQYF
TRBV28	-	TRBJ2-1	once	TGTGCCAGCAGTTTAATAGTCCAGAATGAGCAGTTCTTC	CASSLIVQNEQFF
TRBV19	-	TRBJ1-5	-	TGTGCCAGTAGTATGGGGGGGGTGAGGCGTCAGCCCCAGCATTTT	CASSMGGVRRQPQHF
TRBV2	-	TRBJ1-4	few	TGTGCCAGCATCTCCAGGGTGTCGGAAAAACTGTTTTTT	CASISRVSEKLFF
TRBV5-4	-	TRBJ2-7	-	TGTGCCAGCAGCTTGGCAGGGGATAGCCCCTACGAGCAGTATTTC	CASSLAGDSPYEQYF
TRBV29-1	TRBD2	TRBJ2-5	-	TGCAGCGTTGCACCCCTAGCGGGGGGGAGAGAGACCCAGTACTTC	CSVAPLAGGRETQYF
TRBV4-3	-	TRBJ1-3	-	TGCGCCAGCAGCCAGGATCTTCGACCCTCAAGTAACACCATATATTTT	CASSQDLRPSSNTIYF
TRBV7-2	-	TRBJ1-4	-	TGTGCCAGCAGCCCAACGCGAAGCGCGGAAAAACTGTTTTTT	CASSPTRSAEKLFF
TRBV12-5	TRBD1	TRBJ2-5	-	TGTGCTAGTGGCCCAGGGACAGGGGGTTCAGAGACCCAGTACTTC	CASGPGTGGSETQYF
TRBV15	-	TRBJ1-2	-	TGTGCCACCAGCAGAGAGGACTATGGCTACACCTTC	CATSREDYGYTF
TRBV7-2	-	TRBJ1-2	-	TGTGCCAGCAGCCTAGGACCCGACTATGGCTACACCTTC	CASSLGPDYGYTF
TRBV7-7	-	TRBJ2-5	-	TGTGCCAGCGGCAACGGACTAGAGACCCAGTACTTC	CASGNGLETQYF
TRBV7-2	-	TRBJ1-1	-	TGTGCCAGCAGCTCGACCCGGGGTACTGAAGCTTTCTTT	CASSSTRGTEAFF
TRBV15	-	TRBJ2-6	-	TGTGCCACCAGCAGGGGACGCCCATCTGGGGCCAACGTCCTGACTTTC	CATSRGRPSGANVLTF
TRBV5-4	-	TRBJ2-2	-	TGTGCCAGCAGCTTGGCGCAGGCGAACACCGGGGAGCTGTTTTTT	CASSLAQANTGELFF